The entry that follows covers one TCR beta chain sequence. Its antigen is still unknown. The sample is drawn from a study of T cells in narcolepsy. The study's findings and limits: Healthy controls reportedly lacked the autoreactive clonotypes serially found in patients' blood.

Trimming stripped 2 bases from V and 10 bases from J, with 17 bases between. The germline gives CDR1 MNHNY, CDR2 SVGAGI (reference sequence). The CDR3 contains 14 residues. Clones were read by immunoSEQ multiplex PCR, and TCRdb kept only the in-frame ones, dropping some. The sample lists over 15,000 clones; around 84% were seen once. Sequenced: memory (CD45RA-) CD4+ T cells from blood. V and J are TRBV6-6 and TRBJ1-1, with D hard to call. This sequence originates from a human donor in good health. The DNA for the CDR3 is TGTGCCAGCAGTTACCAGACCATAACCCCTGTAGCTTTCTTT. Translating it yields CASSYQTITPVAFF.